The present T cell receptor (beta chain) was sequenced within a study of cytomegalovirus exposure and HLA in healthy donors. Whole-study context: In an earlier analysis, approximately 120 million unique TCR beta sequences were found from some 200 million T cells. An early release of data contained approximately 80 million unique TCRs, which came from HLA-typed donors.

Use of 60 Vbeta and 13 Jbeta primers characterized the PCR. Libraries were prepared by immunoSEQ multiplex PCR; TCRdb keeps only in-frame clonotypes and omits some of them. The sample holds 200,000 to 300,000 clones, almost 85% seen once. The clonotype originates from a woman in her thirties or forties in good health and CMV-seropositive. Sequenced: PBMCs.

The CDR3 nucleotides read TGTGCCAGCAACTCCCGGATTAGCGGGAGAAGCGGCACCGGGGAGCTGTTTTTT. Translating gives CASNSRISGRSGTGELFF. The gene calls are TRBV27 and TRBJ2-2, with TRBD2 matching over 9 bases. The CDR3 sequence is 18 residues long. Germline values: CDR1 MNHEY, CDR2 SMNVEV (reference sequence). The V and J ends lost 7 bases and 4 bases, in that order; junction bases with no gene match: 16.